Here is one T cell receptor beta chain with its context. Per the original methods: By means of reference gene primer amplification, nucleated cell counts were estimated. Repertoires were generated with immunoSEQ multiplex PCR, while TCRdb's copy carries only in-frame clones and drops some. Clonal size and the V and J genes are those of that table, whereas D and trimming came from the DNA. Here the sample spans about 220,000 clones, 80% being singletons. The data were obtained in a study of blood T cell repertoires in COVID-19. Across the whole study: The United States, Italy and Spain provided the acute and convalescent COVID-19 samples. PBMCs, B-cell-depleted T cells, or T cells were the source of the cDNA or gDNA that made up the material.

The CDR3 extends over 13 amino acids. Trimming left V 0 bases short and J 3 bases short, with 6 bases between. Germline lookup yields CDR1 LGHNA and CDR2 YNFKEQ. The receptor was isolated from a woman between 65 and 79 years old with acute or convalescent COVID-19. Sequencing was done on a sample of peripheral blood. The chain is built from TRBV4-2 and TRBJ2-7, with D possibly being TRBD2 (5 bases). CDR3 in DNA: TGTGCCAGCAGCCAAGATCGGGGCTACGAGCAGTACGTC. It encodes CASSQDRGYEQYV.